The clone carrying this TCR beta chain was observed a few times. The antigen is undetermined. Clones were read by immunoSEQ multiplex PCR, and TCRdb kept only the in-frame ones, dropping some. The sample consists of fewer than 70,000 clones, roughly 86% of them appearing once. These data are taken from a study of OX40 agonist ivuxolimab in advanced cancers. The wider study: Intravenous ivuxolimab was administered to patients every 2 weeks at 0.01 to 10 mg/kg.

V dropped 5 bases and J dropped 7 bases, with 9 bases sitting between them. Germline values: CDR1 SGHTA, CDR2 FQGNSA. CDR3 size: 13 residues. The study's findings and limits: Some nonresponders also had low normalized T-cell clonal expansion. On average, CD8+ T cells had more expanded clones than CD4+. Still undetermined is the antigen specificity of the expanded peripheral T cells.

This chain links TRBV7-2 with TRBJ1-6; D is undetermined. The receptor comes from an adult with an advanced solid tumor such as melanoma, head and neck, liver or kidney cancer. The input for sequencing was CD4+ or CD8+ T cells sorted from blood, taken in a trial of the OX40 agonist ivuxolimab. In DNA form, the CDR3 reads TGTGCCAGCAGCATAGACCTGAATTCACCCCTCCACTTT. This codes for CASSIDLNSPLHF.